Listed here are 3 T cell receptor beta chains from one sample, sequenced in a study of cytomegalovirus exposure and HLA in healthy donors. The PCR made use of 60 Vbeta and 13 Jbeta primers. Method: immunoSEQ multiplex PCR; TCRdb's copy keeps in-frame clones and lacks some. The sample has about 210,000 clones, around 79% seen once. The sequenced material came from PBMCs. These receptors all stem from a male donor in good health and CMV-seropositive.

This clone was recorded a few times. This chain uses TRBV4-3 with TRBJ2-1; 14 bases fit TRBD2. Germline values: CDR1 LGHNA, CDR2 YSLEER. CDR3 length: 18 residues. V shed 4 bases and J 0 bases; nucleotides not matched to a gene: 5. The CDR3 sequence is CASSPIGTSGSSYNEQFF. The CDR3 DNA is TGCGCCAGCAGCCCTATTGGGACTAGCGGGAGCTCCTACAATGAGCAGTTCTTC.

This rearrangement joins TRBV7-9 to TRBJ1-4; D gene unclear. The V gene's germline CDR1 is SEHNR and CDR2 FQNEAQ (reference sequence). V gave up 7 bases and J gave up 1 base, with 16 bases separating them. This CDR3 spans 16 amino acids. The CDR3 here is CASTPSPGETNEKLFF. DNA for the CDR3: TGTGCCAGCACCCCCTCCCCGGGAGAAACTAATGAAAAACTGTTTTTT. Looking up the rest from reference TRBV7-9 and TRBJ1-4 gives the full variable domain: DTGVSQNPRHKITKRGQNVTFRCDPISEHNRLYWYRQTLGQGPEFLTYFQNEAQLEKSRLLSDRFSAERPKGSFSTLEIQRTEQGDSAMYLCASTPSPGETNEKLFFGSGTQLSVL.

This chain links TRBV4-2 with TRBJ2-7; 8 nucleotides match TRBD1. The CDR3 totals 16 residues. Germline V lookup: CDR1 LGHNA, CDR2 YNFKEQ. J gave up 1 base and V 0 bases, and 5 bases lay outside the gene matches. The CDR3 nucleotides are TGTGCCAGCAGCCAAGATCAAACAGGGGGTTCCTACGAGCAGTACTTC. Its translation is CASSQDQTGGSYEQYF.